This T cell receptor (beta chain) is from a study of blood T cells in healthy people across ages. Then a second PCR, running roughly 7 to 11 cycles, was carried out with a sample-barcoded 5' primer and a J-beta primer mix. Each CDR3 protein is one row after TCRdb ran MiXCR on the 5' RACE reads. The repertoire consists of some 1.5 million distinct CDR3 sequences, with around 40% occurring once and the leading ten covering about 4%. Regarding the study as a whole: TCR beta diversity, measured per million T cells, fell in a roughly linear way with age.

This clonotype was counted only a few times. Antigen: not known. Isolation of PBMCs gave at least 6.5 million cells per sample. The CDR3 runs to 13 residues. The V and J ends lost 10 bases and 10 bases respectively, with 20 bases between them. CDR1 is SGHTA, CDR2 FQGNSA, per germline. Sample: blood. The clonotype originates from a young woman in good health. J is TRBJ2-1 and V is TRBV7-2; a weak D match, TRBD1 (6 bases). CDR3: CANSPDRIYEQFF. CDR3 coding DNA: TGTGCCAACAGTCCCGACAGGATCTACGAGCAGTTCTTC.